What follows describes a single TCR beta chain. Its antigen is currently unknown. The data belong to a study of human CD8 memory T cell subsets. Overall study findings and caveats: Chao1 estimates suggested stem-like memory T cells were more diverse than precursor exhausted T cells.

Libraries of TCR beta chains were produced by 5' RACE (UMI-labeled). In the original processing: Each library (TCR beta) contained from approximately 2,700 up to 18,000 functional CDR3 beta clonotypes. Reprocessing the 5' RACE reads, TCRdb reports a single entry for every CDR3 protein and omits DNA. The V and J calls here are based on TCRdb, not the publication. The listing records several thousand distinct CDR3 sequences. By negative magnetic separation, total CD8+ T cells were enriched. The sequencing input was CD8+ T cells from PBMCs. This sequence originates from a human donor in good health.

CDR3 in amino acids: CATSREYGSYNEQFF. The V and J genes are TRBV15 and TRBJ2-1. The CDR3 has 15 residues. CDR1 and CDR2 from the germline V gene are LNHNV and YYDKDF (reference sequence).